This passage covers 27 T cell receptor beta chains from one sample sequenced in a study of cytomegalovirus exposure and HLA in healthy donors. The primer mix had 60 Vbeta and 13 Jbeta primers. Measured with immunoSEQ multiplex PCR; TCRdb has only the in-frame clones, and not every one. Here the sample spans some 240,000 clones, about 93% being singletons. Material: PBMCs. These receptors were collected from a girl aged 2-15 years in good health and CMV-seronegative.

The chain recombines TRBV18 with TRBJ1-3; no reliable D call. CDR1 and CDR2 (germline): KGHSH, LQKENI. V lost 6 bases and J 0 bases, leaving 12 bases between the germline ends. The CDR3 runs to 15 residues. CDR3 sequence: CASSAGSGSGNTIYF. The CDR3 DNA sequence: TGTGCCAGCTCCGCTGGGTCGGGCTCTGGAAACACCATATATTTT.

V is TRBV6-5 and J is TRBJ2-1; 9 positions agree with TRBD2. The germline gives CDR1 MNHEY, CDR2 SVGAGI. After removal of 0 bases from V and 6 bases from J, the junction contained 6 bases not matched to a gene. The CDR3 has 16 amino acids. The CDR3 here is CASSYSAGLAPNEQFF. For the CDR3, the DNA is TGTGCCAGCAGTTACTCGGCCGGACTAGCGCCCAATGAGCAGTTCTTC.

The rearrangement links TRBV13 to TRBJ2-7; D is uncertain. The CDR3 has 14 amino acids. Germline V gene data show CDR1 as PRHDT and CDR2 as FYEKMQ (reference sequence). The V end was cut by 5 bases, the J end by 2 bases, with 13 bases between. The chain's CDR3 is CASSPSRLTYEQYF. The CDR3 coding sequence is TGTGCCAGCAGCCCATCCAGGTTAACCTACGAGCAGTACTTC.

CDR3 amino acids: CASSFRTGMNTEAFF. CDR3 coding DNA: TGTGCCAGCAGCTTCCGGACAGGTATGAACACTGAAGCTTTCTTT. This chain connects TRBV5-4 to TRBJ1-1; 7 nucleotides align to TRBD1. There are 15 residues in the CDR3. The J segment lost 0 bases and the V segment lost 2 bases, leaving 4 bases of the junction unmatched. CDR1 is SGHNT and CDR2 is YYREEE in the germline V gene (reference sequence).

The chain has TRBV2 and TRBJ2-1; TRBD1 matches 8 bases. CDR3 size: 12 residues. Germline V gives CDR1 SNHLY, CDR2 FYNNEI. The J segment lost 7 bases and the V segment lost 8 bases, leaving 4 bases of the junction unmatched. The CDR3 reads CASWTGSNEQFF. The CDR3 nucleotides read TGTGCCAGCTGGACAGGGTCGAATGAGCAGTTCTTC.

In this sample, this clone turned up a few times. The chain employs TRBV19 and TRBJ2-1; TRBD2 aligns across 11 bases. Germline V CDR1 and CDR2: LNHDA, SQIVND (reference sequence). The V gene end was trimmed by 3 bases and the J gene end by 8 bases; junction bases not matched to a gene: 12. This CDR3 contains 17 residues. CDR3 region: CASSMEGSGGALDEQFF. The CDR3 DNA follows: TGTGCCAGTAGTATGGAGGGTAGCGGGGGGGCCTTGGATGAGCAGTTCTTC.

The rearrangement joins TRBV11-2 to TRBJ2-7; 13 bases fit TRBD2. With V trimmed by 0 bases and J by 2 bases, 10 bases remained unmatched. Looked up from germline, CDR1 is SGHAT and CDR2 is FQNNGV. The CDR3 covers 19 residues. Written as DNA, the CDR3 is TGTGCCAGCAGCTTAGATCCGGGACTAGCGGGGTTAGACCCCTACGAGCAGTACTTC. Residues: CASSLDPGLAGLDPYEQYF. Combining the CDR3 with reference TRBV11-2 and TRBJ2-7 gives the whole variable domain EAGVAQSPRYKIIEKRQSVAFWCNPISGHATLYWYQQILGQGPKLLIQFQNNGVVDDSQLPKDRFSAERLKGVDSTLKIQPAKLEDSAVYLCASSLDPGLAGLDPYEQYFGPGTRLTVT.

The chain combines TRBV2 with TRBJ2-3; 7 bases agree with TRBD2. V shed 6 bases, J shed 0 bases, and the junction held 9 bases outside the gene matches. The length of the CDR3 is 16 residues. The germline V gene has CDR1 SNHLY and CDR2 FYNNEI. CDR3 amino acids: CASRDDELASTDTQYF. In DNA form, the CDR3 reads TGTGCCAGCAGAGACGACGAACTAGCGAGCACAGATACGCAGTATTTT. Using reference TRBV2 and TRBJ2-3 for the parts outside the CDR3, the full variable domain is EPEVTQTPSHQVTQMGQEVILRCVPISNHLYFYWYRQILGQKVEFLVSFYNNEISEKSEIFDDQFSVERPDGSNFTLKIRSTKLEDSAMYFCASRDDELASTDTQYFGPGTRLTVL.

The CDR3 protein is CAWGVGGSSTGELFF. CDR3 nucleotide sequence: TGTGCCTGGGGGGTCGGGGGGAGTAGCACCGGGGAGCTGTTTTTT. The chain links TRBV30 to TRBJ2-2; 7 bases match TRBD2. Trimming at V came to 5 bases and at J to 4 bases, leaving 10 bases not matched to a gene. Looked up from germline, CDR1 is GTSNPN and CDR2 is SVGIG (reference sequence). CDR3 length: 15 residues. Variable domain in full (rest from reference TRBV30 and TRBJ2-2): SQTIHQWPATLVQPVGSPLSLECTVEGTSNPNLYWYRQAAGRGLQLLFYSVGIGQISSEVPQNLSASRPQDRQFILSSKKLLLSDSGFYLCAWGVGGSSTGELFFGEGSRLTVL.

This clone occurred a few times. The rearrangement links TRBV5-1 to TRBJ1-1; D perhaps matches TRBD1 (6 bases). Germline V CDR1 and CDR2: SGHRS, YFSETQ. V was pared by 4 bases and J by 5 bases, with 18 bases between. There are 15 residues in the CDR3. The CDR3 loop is CASSHSGGAGTEAFF. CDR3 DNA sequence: TGCGCCAGCAGCCACTCGGGGGGGGCTGGTACTGAAGCTTTCTTT.

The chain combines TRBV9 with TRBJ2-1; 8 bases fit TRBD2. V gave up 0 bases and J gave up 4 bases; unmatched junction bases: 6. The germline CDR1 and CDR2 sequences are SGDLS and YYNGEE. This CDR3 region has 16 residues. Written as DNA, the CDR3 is TGTGCCAGCAGCGTAGCACCGGGAGGGCCGTACAATGAGCAGTTCTTC. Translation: CASSVAPGGPYNEQFF.

Written as DNA, the CDR3 is TGTGCCAGCAGCCTCCCGGGACAGGCCGAGAAGAACACCGGGGAGCTGTTTTTT. Translating gives CASSLPGQAEKNTGELFF. The chain uses TRBV7-9 and TRBJ2-2, with 8 positions matching TRBD1. CDR3 length: 18 residues. V was pared by 5 bases and J by 1 base, with 12 bases of the junction left unmatched. CDR1 and CDR2 from the germline V gene are SEHNR and FQNEAQ (reference sequence).

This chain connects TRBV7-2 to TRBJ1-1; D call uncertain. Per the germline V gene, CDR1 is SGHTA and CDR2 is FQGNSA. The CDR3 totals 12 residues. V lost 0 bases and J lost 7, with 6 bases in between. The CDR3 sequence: CASSLARNEAFF. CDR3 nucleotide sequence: TGTGCCAGCAGCTTAGCGCGGAATGAAGCTTTCTTT.

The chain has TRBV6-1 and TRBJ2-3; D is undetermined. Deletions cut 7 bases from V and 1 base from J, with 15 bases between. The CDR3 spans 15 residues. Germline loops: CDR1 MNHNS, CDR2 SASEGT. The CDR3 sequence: CASKSLERGTDTQYF. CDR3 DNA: TGTGCCAGCAAAAGTTTAGAACGGGGCACAGATACGCAGTATTTT.

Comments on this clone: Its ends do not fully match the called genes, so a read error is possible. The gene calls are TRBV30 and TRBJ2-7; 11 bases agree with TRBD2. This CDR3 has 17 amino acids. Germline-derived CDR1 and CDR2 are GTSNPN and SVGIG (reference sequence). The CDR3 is CAWSATLTSGIIDEQCF. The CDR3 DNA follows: TGTGCCTGGAGTGCAACGCTGACTAGCGGGATAATTGACGAGCAGTGCTTC.

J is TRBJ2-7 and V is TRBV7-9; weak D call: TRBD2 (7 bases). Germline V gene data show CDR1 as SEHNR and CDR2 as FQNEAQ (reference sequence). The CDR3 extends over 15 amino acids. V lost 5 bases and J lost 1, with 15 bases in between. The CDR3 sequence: CASSKGGDRSYEQYF. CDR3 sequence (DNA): TGTGCCAGCAGCAAAGGGGGGGACCGATCCTACGAGCAGTACTTC.

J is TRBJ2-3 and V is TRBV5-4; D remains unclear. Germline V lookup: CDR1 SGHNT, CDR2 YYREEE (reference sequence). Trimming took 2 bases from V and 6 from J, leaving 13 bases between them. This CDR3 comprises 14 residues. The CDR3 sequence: CASSFGAFEDTQYF. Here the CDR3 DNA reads TGTGCCAGCAGCTTTGGAGCTTTCGAGGATACGCAGTATTTT.

The CDR3 DNA reads as TGTGCCAGCAGCTCCGAACAGGGGAATGAGCAGTTCTTC. Encoded protein: CASSSEQGNEQFF. The J gene is TRBJ2-1, the V gene TRBV11-1; 7 nucleotides align to TRBD1. The V gene's germline CDR1 is SGHAT and CDR2 FQDESV (reference sequence). The CDR3 runs to 13 residues. Trimming at V came to 4 bases and at J to 7 bases, leaving 4 bases not matched to a gene.

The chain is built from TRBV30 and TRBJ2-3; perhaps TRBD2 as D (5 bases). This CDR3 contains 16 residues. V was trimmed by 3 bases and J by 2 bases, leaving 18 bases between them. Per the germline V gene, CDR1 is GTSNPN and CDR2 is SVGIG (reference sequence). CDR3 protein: CAWRFERERNTDTQYF. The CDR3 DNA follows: TGTGCCTGGAGGTTTGAGAGGGAGCGAAACACAGATACGCAGTATTTT.

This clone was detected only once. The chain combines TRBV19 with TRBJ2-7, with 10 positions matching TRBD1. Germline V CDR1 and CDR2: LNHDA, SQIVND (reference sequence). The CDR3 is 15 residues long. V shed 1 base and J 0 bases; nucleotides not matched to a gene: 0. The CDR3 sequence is CASSIGTGGSYEQYF. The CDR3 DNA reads TGTGCCAGTAGTATAGGGACAGGGGGCTCCTACGAGCAGTACTTC.

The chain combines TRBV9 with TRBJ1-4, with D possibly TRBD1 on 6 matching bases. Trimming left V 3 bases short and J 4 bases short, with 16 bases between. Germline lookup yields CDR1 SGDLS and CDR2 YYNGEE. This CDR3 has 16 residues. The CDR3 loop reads CASSELGRQDNEKLFF. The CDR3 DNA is TGTGCCAGCAGCGAGCTTGGGAGACAGGATAATGAAAAACTGTTTTTT.

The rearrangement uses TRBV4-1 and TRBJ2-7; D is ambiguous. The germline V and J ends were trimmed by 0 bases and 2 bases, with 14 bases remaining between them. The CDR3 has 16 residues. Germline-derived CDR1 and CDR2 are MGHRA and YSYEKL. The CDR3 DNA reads TGCGCCAGCAGCCAAGACCCATTGGGCAGTACCTACGAGCAGTACTTC. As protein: CASSQDPLGSTYEQYF.

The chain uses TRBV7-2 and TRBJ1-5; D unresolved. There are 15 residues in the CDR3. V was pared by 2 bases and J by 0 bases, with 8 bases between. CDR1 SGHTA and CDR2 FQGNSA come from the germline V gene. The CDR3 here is CASSLLSYSNQPQHF. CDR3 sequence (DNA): TGTGCCAGCAGCTTATTGTCCTATAGCAATCAGCCCCAGCATTTT.

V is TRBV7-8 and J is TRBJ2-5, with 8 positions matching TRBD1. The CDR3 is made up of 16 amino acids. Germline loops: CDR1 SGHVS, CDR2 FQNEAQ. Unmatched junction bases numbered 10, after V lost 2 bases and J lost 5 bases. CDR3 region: CASSLTGQGVVETQYF. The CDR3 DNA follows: TGTGCCAGCAGCTTAACCGGACAGGGTGTGGTGGAGACCCAGTACTTC.

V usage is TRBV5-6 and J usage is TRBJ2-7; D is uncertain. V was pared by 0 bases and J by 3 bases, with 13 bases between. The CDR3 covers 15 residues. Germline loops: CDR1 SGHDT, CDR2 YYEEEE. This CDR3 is CASSLESRYIYEQYF. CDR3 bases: TGTGCCAGCAGCTTGGAGTCACGATACATCTACGAGCAGTACTTC.

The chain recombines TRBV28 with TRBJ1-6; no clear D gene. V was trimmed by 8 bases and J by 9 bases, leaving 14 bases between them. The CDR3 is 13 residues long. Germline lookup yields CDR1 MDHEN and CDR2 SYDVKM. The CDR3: CASYDPGSSPLHF. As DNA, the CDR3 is TGTGCCAGCTACGATCCGGGGAGTTCACCCCTCCACTTT.

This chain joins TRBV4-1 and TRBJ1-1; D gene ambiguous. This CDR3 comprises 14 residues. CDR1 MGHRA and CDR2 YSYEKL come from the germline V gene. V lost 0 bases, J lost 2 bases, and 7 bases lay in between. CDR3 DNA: TGCGCCAGCAGCCAAGATCGGGGAAACACTGAAGCTTTCTTT. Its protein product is CASSQDRGNTEAFF.